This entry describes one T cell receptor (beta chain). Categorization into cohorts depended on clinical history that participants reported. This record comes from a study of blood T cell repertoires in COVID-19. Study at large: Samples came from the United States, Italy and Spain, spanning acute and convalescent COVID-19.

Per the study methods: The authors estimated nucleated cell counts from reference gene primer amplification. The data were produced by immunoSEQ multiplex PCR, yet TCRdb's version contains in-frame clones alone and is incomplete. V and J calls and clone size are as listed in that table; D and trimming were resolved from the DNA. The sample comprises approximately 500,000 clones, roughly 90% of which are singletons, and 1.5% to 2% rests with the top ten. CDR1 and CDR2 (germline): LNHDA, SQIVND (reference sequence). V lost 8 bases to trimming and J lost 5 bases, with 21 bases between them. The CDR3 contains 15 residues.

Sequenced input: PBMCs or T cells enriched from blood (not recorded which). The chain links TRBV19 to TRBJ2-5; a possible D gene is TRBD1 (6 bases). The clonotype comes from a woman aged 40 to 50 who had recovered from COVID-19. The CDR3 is CASARGQGFVETQYF. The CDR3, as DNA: TGTGCCAGTGCGCGCGGGCAGGGGTTCGTGGAGACCCAGTACTTC.